This TCR beta chain was captured in a study of identical twins. This clonotype has more than one count but fewer than ten. The antigen is undetermined. The study, taken as a whole, reports: Clonotypes of the beta chain that were abundant in cord blood carried fewer insertions (memory repertoires showed none). Twin pairs' shared out-of-frame alpha sequences were enriched in low generation probability.

Each cDNA held unique molecular identifiers, and template switching gave it a universal primer site. TCRdb independently ran MiXCR on the 5' RACE reads; one entry per CDR3 protein. The sample has 200,000 to 250,000 distinct CDR3 sequences, over 9.5% seen once. The CDR3 is made up of 15 amino acids. The V end lost 3 bases, the J end lost 0 bases, and 11 bases lay between the germline ends. Germline assignment: CDR1 MDHEN and CDR2 SYDVKM. The receptor's source is a middle-aged man in good health. J is TRBJ1-1 and V is TRBV28; perhaps TRBD1 as D (5 bases). Material: memory T cells sorted from blood. As DNA, the CDR3 is TGTGCCAGCAGTTTTTCGGCAGGGATGAACACTGAAGCTTTCTTT. Amino acids: CASSFSAGMNTEAFF.